The rows below give T cell receptor beta chains drawn from one sample of a study of blood T cell repertoires in COVID-19. Sequencing was performed with immunoSEQ multiplex PCR; in TCRdb, only in-frame clones are kept and a portion is missing. This sample carries 250,000 to 300,000 clones, roughly 90% of them seen once, and the ten largest clones take approximately 2.1%. The source material was peripheral blood. These TCRs come from a woman aged 55-69 years with COVID-19, enrolled during active disease. Both conserved end residues are part of each CDR3. The D gene is left open where the match is weak. Expanded clones are given a class, and other clones once, few, many or no size at all.

d_gene | j_gene | v_gene | abundance | CDR3nt | CDR3aa
NA | TRBJ2-3 | TRBV18 | NA | TGTGCCAGCTCACCACTTGATTCGGGGAGTCTAGATACGCAGTATTTT | CASSPLDSGSLDTQYF
NA | TRBJ1-2 | TRBV5-6 | once | TGTGCCAGCAGCTTGGTGCACCCGGGCTATGGCTACACCTTC | CASSLVHPGYGYTF
NA | TRBJ1-1 | TRBV6-5 | NA | TGTGCCAGCAGTTACAAACACCACACTGAAGCTTTCTTT | CASSYKHHTEAFF
TRBD1 | TRBJ1-6 | TRBV2 | NA | TGTGCCAGCAGACACTGGGACAGGGCCTCTTCACCCCTCCACTTT | CASRHWDRASSPLHF
NA | TRBJ1-1 | TRBV14 | NA | TGTGCCAGCAGCCCAGGGAGGGTGAACACTGAAGCTTTCTTT | CASSPGRVNTEAFF
TRBD2 | TRBJ2-1 | TRBV5-1 | NA | TGCGCCAGCAGCTTCCCGACTAGCGGGGGCCACAATGAGCAGTTCTTC | CASSFPTSGGHNEQFF
NA | TRBJ1-2 | TRBV10-3 | NA | TGTGCCATCAGTGAGTCGGGGAGTACTAACTATGGCTACACCTTC | CAISESGSTNYGYTF
NA | TRBJ1-1 | TRBV4-2 | few | TGTGCCAGCAGTGGCCAGAACACTGAAGCTTTCTTT | CASSGQNTEAFF
TRBD1 | TRBJ1-6 | TRBV4-2 | NA | TGTGCCAGCAGCGCGCAGACAGGGGTGGACTCACCCCTCCACTTT | CASSAQTGVDSPLHF
NA | TRBJ1-1 | TRBV7-2 | NA | TGTGCCAGCAGCTTATTTGGGGGAGGACTGGGGAACACTGAAGCTTTCTTT | CASSLFGGGLGNTEAFF
NA | TRBJ2-5 | TRBV9 | NA | TGTGCCAGCAGCGTAGGTGTAGCTTCAGAAGTGGGAGAGACCCAGTACTTC | CASSVGVASEVGETQYF
NA | TRBJ1-2 | TRBV5-1 | NA | TGCGCCAGCAGCACGGGAGTAGAGAGCTATGGCTACACCTTC | CASSTGVESYGYTF
NA | TRBJ2-7 | TRBV5-1 | few | TGCGCCAGCAGCTTGGGTACAGTGGGCTACGAGCAGTACTTC | CASSLGTVGYEQYF
NA | TRBJ2-1 | TRBV4-1 | NA | TGCGCCAGCAGCCAAAGAGCACAGGCCTCAGACTTGCACTCCTACAATGAGCAGTTCTTC | CASSQRAQASDLHSYNEQFF
NA | TRBJ1-5 | TRBV19 | NA | TGTGCCAGTAGTATTGAGAGGGATCAGCCCCAGCATTTT | CASSIERDQPQHF
NA | TRBJ2-5 | TRBV7-2 | NA | TGTGCCAGCAGCACCCGACAGAGTCAAGAGACCCAGTACTTC | CASSTRQSQETQYF
NA | TRBJ1-1 | TRBV7-8 | NA | TGTGCCAGCAGCTTAGGGGGGGGGAGTTGGCCTGAAGCTTTCTTT | CASSLGGGSWPEAFF
NA | TRBJ1-2 | TRBV30 | NA | TGTGCCTGGAGTGTAGGGGGTTCTGGCTACACCTTC | CAWSVGGSGYTF
NA | TRBJ1-1 | TRBV11-2 | NA | TGTGCCAGCAGCTTAAGTGGGGGGGATGCTTTCTTT | CASSLSGGDAFF
NA | TRBJ1-2 | TRBV6-5 | NA | TGTGCCAGCAGTTACTCGAGAGAGGGTGGTGGCTACACCTTC | CASSYSREGGGYTF
NA | TRBJ1-5 | TRBV11-1 | NA | TGTGCCAGCAGCCCGGGACTCTCCAATCAGCCCCAGCATTTT | CASSPGLSNQPQHF
NA | TRBJ2-6 | TRBV5-1 | NA | TGCGCCAGCAGCTTGTACGGCGTAGCGCTATACTCTGGGGCCAACGTCCTGACTTTC | CASSLYGVALYSGANVLTF
TRBD2 | TRBJ2-5 | TRBV5-4 | NA | TGTGCCAGCAGCGGGCGACTAGCGGAAACAAGGGGGACCCAGTACTTC | CASSGRLAETRGTQYF
TRBD2 | TRBJ2-2 | TRBV7-2 | NA | TGTGCCAGCAGCCCTGGTCCAGCGGGGGGGCCAGTCGGGGAGCTGTTTTTT | CASSPGPAGGPVGELFF
TRBD2 | TRBJ2-3 | TRBV30 | NA | TGTGCCTGGAGCTTGGGGGGGGGAGATACGCAGTATTTT | CAWSLGGGDTQYF
NA | TRBJ2-2 | TRBV18 | once | TGTGCCAGCTCACCTCGACAGACCAACACCGGGGAGCTGTTTTTT | CASSPRQTNTGELFF
TRBD1 | TRBJ2-2 | TRBV19 | NA | TGTGCCAGTAGTATAGTTGGACAGGGGGACGCCGGGGAGCTGTTTTTT | CASSIVGQGDAGELFF
NA | TRBJ1-5 | TRBV5-6 | NA | TGTGCCAGCAGCTTTCGCGGGGTCCTTCAGCCCCAGCATTTT | CASSFRGVLQPQHF
TRBD1 | TRBJ2-2 | TRBV4-1 | once | TGCGCCAGCAGCCAGACCGGGACAGGGAACACCGGGGAGCTGTTTTTT | CASSQTGTGNTGELFF
NA | TRBJ1-3 | TRBV10-3 | NA | TGTGCCATCAGTGCCTCACAGGCGCCCTCTGGAAACACCATATATTTT | CAISASQAPSGNTIYF
NA | TRBJ1-5 | TRBV5-1 | NA | TGCGCCAGCAGCTTGGCGGCAGGGGATGGCAATCAGCCCCAGCATTTT | CASSLAAGDGNQPQHF
NA | TRBJ2-1 | TRBV19 | NA | TGTGCCAGTAGTATAGCGCCCGGGGGAGGACGGGAGCAGTTCTTC | CASSIAPGGGREQFF
NA | TRBJ1-5 | TRBV28 | NA | TGTGCCAGCACCCCGGGGGGTTCGAGCAATCAGCCCCAGCATTTT | CASTPGGSSNQPQHF
TRBD1 | TRBJ1-1 | TRBV6-5 | few | TGTGCCAGCACCAGGGACAGCTATATGAACACTGAAGCTTTCTTT | CASTRDSYMNTEAFF
TRBD1 | TRBJ1-6 | TRBV6-1 | NA | TGTGCCAGCAGGTCGACAGGGGTGGATTCACCCCTCCACTTT | CASRSTGVDSPLHF
TRBD1 | TRBJ1-1 | TRBV4-1 | NA | TGCGCCAGCCGGTCAGCTAACAGGGGGTGGGACACTGAAGCTTTCTTT | CASRSANRGWDTEAFF
NA | TRBJ2-2 | TRBV5-1 | NA | TGCGCCAGCAGCTTGGCCCGGGGTACCGGGGAGCTGTTTTTT | CASSLARGTGELFF
TRBD1 | TRBJ2-2 | TRBV19 | once | TGTGCCAGTTCTTCGACAGGGTTCGCCGGGGAGCTGTTTTTT | CASSSTGFAGELFF
TRBD1 | TRBJ1-1 | TRBV2 | NA | TGTGCCAGCAGTCCTACAGGGGGGTTGAACACTGAAGCTTTCTTT | CASSPTGGLNTEAFF
NA | TRBJ1-2 | TRBV4-1 | NA | TGCGCCAGCAGCCAAGATTTTATTGTTGGGACTGATGGCTACACCTTC | CASSQDFIVGTDGYTF
NA | TRBJ2-7 | TRBV3-1/TRBV3-2 | NA | TGTGCCAGCAGCCAAGATCATACAGGGATTTACGAGCAGTACTTC | CASSQDHTGIYEQYF
NA | TRBJ2-7 | TRBV6-5 | NA | TGTGCCAGCAAAATTCAGGCGGGCCCTCTCTACGAGCAGTACTTC | CASKIQAGPLYEQYF
NA | TRBJ2-5 | TRBV4-2 | NA | TGTGCCAGCAGCCAAGGGGCTAGACAGGCCTCGGAAGAGACCCAGTACTTC | CASSQGARQASEETQYF
NA | TRBJ1-1 | TRBV7-8 | NA | TGTGCCAGCAGCCCGAGTTACACTGAAGCTTTCTTT | CASSPSYTEAFF
TRBD1 | TRBJ1-6 | TRBV19 | NA | TGTGCCAGTAGTATCGGGACAGATAATTCACCCCTCCACTTT | CASSIGTDNSPLHF
TRBD1 | TRBJ2-1 | TRBV6-5 | NA | TGTGCCAGCAGTTACTTTACAGGGGCGGTCAATGAGCAGTTCTTC | CASSYFTGAVNEQFF
TRBD1 | TRBJ2-5 | TRBV3-1/TRBV3-2 | NA | TGTGCCAGCCGGGACAGCATCCAAGAGACCCAGTACTTC | CASRDSIQETQYF
TRBD1 | TRBJ1-1 | TRBV29-1 | NA | TGCAGCGCCCGGGACAGAGGAGAGCCGAACACTGAAGCTTTCTTT | CSARDRGEPNTEAFF
NA | TRBJ2-7 | TRBV1 | NA | TGCACCAGCAGGCGACGGGAGGGACCCGAGCAGTACTTC | CTSRRREGPEQYF
NA | TRBJ1-4 | TRBV19 | once | TGTGCCAGTAATAGACGACTAAATGAAAAACTGTTTTTT | CASNRRLNEKLFF
TRBD1 | TRBJ2-2 | TRBV7-2 | NA | TGTGCCAGCAGCTTAGTAAGGGACAGGGAGAACACCGGGGAGCTGTTTTTT | CASSLVRDRENTGELFF
TRBD1 | TRBJ1-1 | TRBV19 | NA | TGTGCCAGTAGTCTCCGGGACAGGGGTAACACTGAAGCTTTCTTT | CASSLRDRGNTEAFF
NA | TRBJ2-2 | TRBV7-3 | NA | TGTGCCACCAGGAAGACAGCGTCGAACACCGGGGAGCTGTTTTTT | CATRKTASNTGELFF
NA | TRBJ1-2 | TRBV9 | few | TGTGCCAGCAGCGTAAGCCCTCAGATCCTAGCTAACTATGGCTACACCTTC | CASSVSPQILANYGYTF